This TCR beta chain was identified in a study of T cells in Graves' hyperthyroidism and ophthalmopathy. Researchers took RNA transcripts and amplified the TCR beta CDR3 regions from them. With the HTBI primer set, the TCR CDR3 went through a first round of RT-PCR. From the multiplex PCR reads, TCRdb called clonotypes with MiXCR, one entry per CDR3 protein. The sample has hundreds of thousands of distinct CDR3 sequences; about a sixth are singletons. This clonotype was observed many times. What it recognizes is unknown. Germline CDR1 reads SGHVS; CDR2 reads FNYEAQ. The CDR3 loop spans 15 amino acids. Trimming took off 7 bases at V and 3 bases at J, with 18 bases between the two ends. General study findings and limits: A model of 13 V-J features distinguished ophthalmopathy from stable hyperthyroidism.

Uncontrolled infection, other autoimmune disease, pregnancy or lactation led to exclusion. This chain joins TRBV7-6 and TRBJ1-1; the D is unclear. The receptor's source is a woman aged 60-75 years with Graves' ophthalmopathy. Source material: blood. The CDR3 sequence: CASTRPRPRYTEAFF. For the CDR3, the DNA is TGTGCCAGCACACGACCTAGGCCGAGATACACTGAAGCTTTCTTT.